Listed below are T cell receptor beta chains from one sample, sequenced in a study of blood T cells in healthy people across ages. TCRdb processed the 5' RACE reads anew with MiXCR; each CDR3 protein has one entry. The sample contains roughly 680,000 distinct CDR3 sequences, roughly half of which appear only once. The sequenced material came from blood. The receptors here all came from an elderly woman in good health. Each CDR3 is given with its conserved first and last residue. A D gene is named only where the DNA matches it firmly. For some rows the clone size is stated as once, few or many, or as a class when expanded; others skip it.

>-|-|TRBV24-1|TRBJ1-5
TGTGCCACCAGTGCGCAGGCTGGTCAGCCCCAGCATTTT
CATSAQAGQPQHF
>-|TRBD1|TRBV6-2/TRBV6-3|TRBJ1-5
TGTGCCAGCAGTTCCGATGGGACAGCCAGTTTGCAGCCCCAGCATTTT
CASSSDGTASLQPQHF
>once|-|TRBV4-3|TRBJ1-1
TGCGCCAGCAGCCAAGATAACCCGAGGGATGGCGGCACTGAAGCTTTCTTT
CASSQDNPRDGGTEAFF
>-|-|TRBV29-1|TRBJ1-2
TGCAGCGCGGCCCCGACGGGCAACTATGGCTACACCTTC
CSAAPTGNYGYTF
>-|TRBD2|TRBV6-2/TRBV6-3|TRBJ2-7
TGTGCCAGCAAAAGTGGGGCTAGCGGGGCCGCCTACGAGCAGTACTTC
CASKSGASGAAYEQYF
>-|TRBD1|TRBV20-1|TRBJ1-6
TGCAGTGCGGACCTGACAGGGGTGAATTCACCCCTCCACTTT
CSADLTGVNSPLHF
>-|-|TRBV6-5|TRBJ1-4
TGTGCCAGCAGTTACGGACACGGGGACGCAAAAACTAATGAAAAACTGTTTTTT
CASSYGHGDAKTNEKLFF
>-|-|TRBV27|TRBJ1-5
TGTGCCAGCGGGGGGTGGGGCAATCAGCCCCAGCATTTT
CASGGWGNQPQHF
>few|-|TRBV6-2/TRBV6-3|TRBJ1-2
TGTGCCAGCAGTTTACAGACCTATGGCTACACCTTC
CASSLQTYGYTF
>many|TRBD2|TRBV18|TRBJ2-5
TGCGCCAGCAGCCCGGGACTAACTCAAGAGACCCAGTACTTC
CASSPGLTQETQYF
>once|TRBD1|TRBV7-3|TRBJ2-2
TGTACCAGCAGCTTAATGGGGCGGGGACAGGTCACCGGGGAGCTGTTTTTT
CTSSLMGRGQVTGELFF
>-|TRBD1|TRBV9|TRBJ2-2
TGTGCCAGCAGTGCAACAGGGGGCAGGGGAACCGGGGAGCTGTTTTTT
CASSATGGRGTGELFF
>once|-|TRBV12-3/TRBV12-4|TRBJ2-7
TGTGCCAGCACCTCAGAGCAGAGCCTGGGTAGCAAAGAGCAGTACTTC
CASTSEQSLGSKEQYF
>-|-|TRBV24-1|TRBJ2-1
TGTGCCACCAGTGAGAAAGGGGGGAGGGTCTACAATGAGCAGTTCTTC
CATSEKGGRVYNEQFF
>-|TRBD1|TRBV6-5|TRBJ2-7
TGTGCCAGCCGAAGGACAGGGAAAGCCTACGAGCAGTACTTC
CASRRTGKAYEQYF
>-|TRBD2|TRBV12-3/TRBV12-4|TRBJ2-3
TGTGCCAGCAGACAGCTAGCGGGGCGCACAGATACGCAGTATTTT
CASRQLAGRTDTQYF
>once|TRBD1|TRBV6-5|TRBJ1-1
TGTGCCAGCAGTCGGGACAGGGCTTCGGACACTGAAGCTTTCTTT
CASSRDRASDTEAFF
>-|-|TRBV28|TRBJ1-1
TGTGCCAGCAGTTTTCGGACGGGTGAAGCTTTCTTT
CASSFRTGEAFF
>many|-|TRBV27|TRBJ1-2
TGTGCCAGCAGTTTATTTCGATCAGGAGGCTACACCTTC
CASSLFRSGGYTF
>-|-|TRBV30|TRBJ1-2
TGTGCCTGGAGTGTAGGGCAGCTCGCTCGTGGCTACACCTTC
CAWSVGQLARGYTF
>-|TRBD1|TRBV20-1|TRBJ2-1
TGCACTTGGTGGGACAGGGGCTATAATGAGCAGTTCTTC
CTWWDRGYNEQFF
>-|TRBD2|TRBV4-1|TRBJ2-3
TGCGCCAGCAGGAGATACGGGACTAGCGGCACAGATACGCAGTATTTT
CASRRYGTSGTDTQYF
>-|-|TRBV12-3/TRBV12-4|TRBJ2-2
TGTGCCAGCAGTTTGAACCCCTACGGGGAGCTGTTTTTT
CASSLNPYGELFF
>-|TRBD1|TRBV5-1|TRBJ2-5
TGCGCCAGCAGCTCCGGACAGGGGGCGCTAGGAGAGACCCAGTACTTC
CASSSGQGALGETQYF
>once|TRBD1|TRBV27|TRBJ2-1
TGTGCCAGCAGTTTGGGGGCGACAGGGTATAATGAGCAGTTCTTC
CASSLGATGYNEQFF
>-|-|TRBV25-1|TRBJ1-2
TGTGCCAGCAGTGGGAACGTACTCTATGGCTACACCTTC
CASSGNVLYGYTF
>once|TRBD2|TRBV7-9|TRBJ2-3
TGTGCCAGCAGTCGAACCCGACTAGCGGGGATAGGGGCAGATACGCAGTATTTT
CASSRTRLAGIGADTQYF
>-|-|TRBV25-1|TRBJ1-2
TGTGCCAGCAGGACAGCAGGCGGGAACTATGGCTACACCTTC
CASRTAGGNYGYTF
>once|-|TRBV7-9|TRBJ2-4
TGTGCCAGCAGCTTAGCTTCCGCCCTGAACATTCAGTACTTC
CASSLASALNIQYF